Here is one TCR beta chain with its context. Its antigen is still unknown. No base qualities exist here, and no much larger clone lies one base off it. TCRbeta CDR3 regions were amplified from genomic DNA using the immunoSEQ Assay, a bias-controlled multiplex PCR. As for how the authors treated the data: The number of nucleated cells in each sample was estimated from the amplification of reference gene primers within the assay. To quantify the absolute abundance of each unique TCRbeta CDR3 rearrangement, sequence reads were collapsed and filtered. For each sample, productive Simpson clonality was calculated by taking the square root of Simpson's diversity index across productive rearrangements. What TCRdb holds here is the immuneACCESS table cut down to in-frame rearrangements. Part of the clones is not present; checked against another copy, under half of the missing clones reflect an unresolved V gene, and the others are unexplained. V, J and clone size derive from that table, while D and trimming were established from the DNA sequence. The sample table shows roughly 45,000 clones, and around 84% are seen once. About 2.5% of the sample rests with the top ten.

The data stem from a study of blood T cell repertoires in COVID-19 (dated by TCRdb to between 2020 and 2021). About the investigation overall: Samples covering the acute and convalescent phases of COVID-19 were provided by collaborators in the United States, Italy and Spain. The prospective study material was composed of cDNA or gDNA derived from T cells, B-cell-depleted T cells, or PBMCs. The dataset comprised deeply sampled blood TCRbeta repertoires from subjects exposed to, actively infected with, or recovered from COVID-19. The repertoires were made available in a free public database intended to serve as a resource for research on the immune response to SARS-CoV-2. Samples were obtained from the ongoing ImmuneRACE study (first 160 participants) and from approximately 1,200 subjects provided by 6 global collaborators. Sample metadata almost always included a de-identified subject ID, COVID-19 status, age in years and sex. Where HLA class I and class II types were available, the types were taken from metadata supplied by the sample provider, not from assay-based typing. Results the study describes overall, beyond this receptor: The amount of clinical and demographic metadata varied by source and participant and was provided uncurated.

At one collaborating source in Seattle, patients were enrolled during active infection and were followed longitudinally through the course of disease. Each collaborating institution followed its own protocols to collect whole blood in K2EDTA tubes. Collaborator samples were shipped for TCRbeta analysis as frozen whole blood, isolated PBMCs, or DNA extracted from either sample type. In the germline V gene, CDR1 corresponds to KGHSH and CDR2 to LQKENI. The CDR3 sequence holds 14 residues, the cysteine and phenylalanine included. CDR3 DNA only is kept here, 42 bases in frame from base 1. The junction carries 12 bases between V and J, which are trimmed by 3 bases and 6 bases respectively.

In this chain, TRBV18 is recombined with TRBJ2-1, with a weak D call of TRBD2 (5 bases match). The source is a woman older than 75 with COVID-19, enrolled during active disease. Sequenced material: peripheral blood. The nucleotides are TGTGCCAGCTCACCCGGGATTGTCGGCAATGAGCAGTTCTTC. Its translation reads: CASSPGIVGNEQFF.